The entry below describes one TCR beta chain. The antigen remains undetermined. Primers: 60 Vbeta forward and 13 Jbeta reverse. TCRdb's table, derived via immunoSEQ multiplex PCR, lists solely in-frame clones and lacks some. Its listing shows approximately 210,000 clones. While unrecorded immune exposures were likely, the donors were nominally healthy when sampled. The sample is drawn from a study of cytomegalovirus exposure and HLA in healthy donors. On the study more broadly: As an earlier analysis found, around 200 million T cells yielded about 120 million unique TCR beta sequences.

Overall study findings and caveats: Trimming of TCR beta V- and J-genes showed a link, identified in a later analysis, to a missense DCLRE1C variant. A later analysis reportedly identified an Asian-associated ancestry cluster as carrying fewer N-insertions than the approximately 670-donor mean.

This receptor was taken from a woman in her 30s in good health and CMV-seropositive. Sequencing was carried out using PBMCs.

CDR3 in amino acids: CASSLGRDTSTDTQYF. The CDR3 DNA sequence: TGCGCCAGCAGCTTGGGCAGGGATACTAGCACAGATACGCAGTATTTT. The V call is TRBV5-1, the J call TRBJ2-3, with D possibly being TRBD1 (5 bases). Trimming left V 0 bases short and J 0 bases short, with 11 bases between. This CDR3 contains 16 residues. The germline V gene has CDR1 SGHRS and CDR2 YFSETQ.